The present TCR beta chain was sequenced within a study of blood T cell repertoires in COVID-19. Across the study: Acute and convalescent COVID-19 specimens originated in the United States, Italy and Spain.

This CDR3 spans 15 amino acids. V lost 3 bases, J lost 5 bases, and 16 bases lay in between. CDR1 is MGHDK and CDR2 is SYGVNS in the germline V gene. Study processing details: Amplification of reference gene primers was used by the study to estimate nucleated cell counts. Profiled with immunoSEQ multiplex PCR; TCRdb holds only in-frame clones, not every one. V, J and clone size are those of that table, while D and trimming were read from the DNA. This sample has under 130,000 clones, with approximately 80% found just once. The chain has TRBV25-1 and TRBJ1-1; tentative D call: TRBD1 (5 bases). Input material: peripheral blood. This receptor was obtained from a man older than 75 with acute or convalescent COVID-19. CDR3 loop: CASSDLDTWGTEAFF. Written as DNA, the CDR3 is TGTGCCAGCAGTGATCTGGACACTTGGGGAACTGAAGCTTTCTTT.